The 3 T cell receptor beta chains reported below all come from one sample, sequenced in a study of shared clonotypes between healthy human individuals. The method was immunoSEQ multiplex PCR; TCRdb's version includes in-frame clones alone and lacks a portion of them. The top ten clones hold approximately 13% of a sample with 520,000 or so clones, less than 85% of them seen once. The sample consisted of PBMCs. These TCRs come from a woman aged 35 to 49 in good health. Some clones in this sample may be carry-over from other donors' samples.

This clone was counted once. The rearrangement joins TRBV29-1 to TRBJ2-7; 7 bases map to TRBD1. This CDR3 contains 14 residues. The V and J ends lost 3 bases and 5 bases, in that order; junction bases with no gene match: 10. Germline CDR1 is SQVTM and CDR2 is ANQGSEA. The CDR3 loop is CSVDNPTGLNEQYF. The CDR3 nucleotides read TGCAGCGTTGATAACCCGACAGGGCTGAACGAGCAGTACTTC.

This clone was recorded once. The chain links TRBV28 to TRBJ2-1; 8 nucleotides align to TRBD2. This CDR3 has 14 residues. The junction had 8 bases not matched to a gene; V was cut back by 10 bases and J by 3 bases. Germline CDR1 MDHEN, CDR2 SYDVKM. The CDR3 DNA reads TGTGCCACCCTACCGGGACTAGTCTACAATGAGCAGTTCTTC. Its translation: CATLPGLVYNEQFF.

The J gene is TRBJ2-5, the V gene TRBV6-1; tentative D call: TRBD2 (5 bases). Germline-derived CDR1 and CDR2 are MNHNS and SASEGT. This CDR3 is 11 amino acids long. Trimming pared 5 bases from V and 9 bases from J, leaving 10 bases between. The CDR3 loop reads CASSNLGAQYF. The CDR3 bases are TGTGCCAGCAGTAACCTCGGGGCCCAGTACTTC.